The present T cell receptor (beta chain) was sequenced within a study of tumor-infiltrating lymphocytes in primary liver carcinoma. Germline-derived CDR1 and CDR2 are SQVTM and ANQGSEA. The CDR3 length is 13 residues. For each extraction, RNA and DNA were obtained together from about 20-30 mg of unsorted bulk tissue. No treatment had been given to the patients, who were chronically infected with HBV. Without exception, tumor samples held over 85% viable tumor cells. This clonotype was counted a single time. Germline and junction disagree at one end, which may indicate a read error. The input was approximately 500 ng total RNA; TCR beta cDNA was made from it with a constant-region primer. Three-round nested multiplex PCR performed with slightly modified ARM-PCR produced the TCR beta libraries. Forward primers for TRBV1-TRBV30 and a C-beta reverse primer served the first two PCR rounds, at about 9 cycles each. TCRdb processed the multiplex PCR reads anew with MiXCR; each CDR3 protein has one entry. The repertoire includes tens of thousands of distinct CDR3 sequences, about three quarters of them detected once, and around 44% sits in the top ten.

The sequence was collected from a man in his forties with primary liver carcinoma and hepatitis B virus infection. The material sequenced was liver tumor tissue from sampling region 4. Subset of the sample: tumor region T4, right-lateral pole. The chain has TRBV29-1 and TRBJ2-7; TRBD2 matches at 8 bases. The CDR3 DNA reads TGCAGCGTCGGGGGGGTATCGACCAACGAGCAGTATTTC. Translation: CSVGGVSTNEQYF.